A selection of T cell receptor beta chains follows, all from one sample in a study of cytomegalovirus exposure and HLA in healthy donors. Here immunoSEQ multiplex PCR was the method, and the copy in TCRdb shows in-frame clones only, minus some. Among about 150,000 clones listed, 75% were seen once. Sequenced input: PBMCs. These receptors were obtained from a man between 18 and 35 years old in good health and CMV-seropositive. Each CDR3 is given with its conserved first and last residue. D genes are given only for firm matches. Rows give clone size only sometimes, using once, few, many, or a class for an expanded clone.

-,TRBV28,TRBJ2-2,-,TGTGCCAGCAGTGCAACCGGGACTTACACCGGGGAGCTGTTTTTT,CASSATGTYTGELFF
-,TRBV27,TRBJ2-1,TRBD2,TGTGCCAGCAGTTGGGGACTAGCGGGAGGGCAATGGGAGCAGTTCTTC,CASSWGLAGGQWEQFF
once,TRBV6-6,TRBJ2-2,-,TGTGCCAGCTCCCAGGGGGGTTCGAACACCGGGGAGCTGTTTTTT,CASSQGGSNTGELFF
-,TRBV6-5,TRBJ2-2,-,TGTGCCAGCAGTTCGGACTACTCCGACACCGGGGAGCTGTTTTTT,CASSSDYSDTGELFF
-,TRBV18,TRBJ2-1,-,TGTGCCAGCCCACCACCGGAGGAGTTCACCCCCGACAATGAGCAGTTCTTC,CASPPPEEFTPDNEQFF
-,TRBV7-8,TRBJ2-1,TRBD2,TGTGCCAGCAGCTCCCTCCCCGGACTAGCGGGAACCAATGAGCAGTTCTTC,CASSSLPGLAGTNEQFF
-,TRBV5-1,TRBJ1-5,-,TGCGCCAGCAGCTTGACAAGTGAGGTCAATCAGCCCCAGCATTTT,CASSLTSEVNQPQHF
-,TRBV28,TRBJ2-4,TRBD1,TGTGCCAGCAGTTGGTGGACAGGGGGCACCAAAAACATTCAGTACTTC,CASSWWTGGTKNIQYF
-,TRBV7-2,TRBJ2-7,-,TGTGCCAGCAGCTCCAGCCCTTTACAGGTTGCAGTTTACGAGCAGTACTTC,CASSSSPLQVAVYEQYF
-,TRBV14,TRBJ2-3,-,TGTGCCAGCAGCCAAGATCTATGGAGGAGCACAGATACGCAGTATTTT,CASSQDLWRSTDTQYF
-,TRBV6-6,TRBJ2-7,TRBD1,TGTGCCAGCAGCCCGGGACAGGGGGTCTCCTACGAGCAGTACTTC,CASSPGQGVSYEQYF